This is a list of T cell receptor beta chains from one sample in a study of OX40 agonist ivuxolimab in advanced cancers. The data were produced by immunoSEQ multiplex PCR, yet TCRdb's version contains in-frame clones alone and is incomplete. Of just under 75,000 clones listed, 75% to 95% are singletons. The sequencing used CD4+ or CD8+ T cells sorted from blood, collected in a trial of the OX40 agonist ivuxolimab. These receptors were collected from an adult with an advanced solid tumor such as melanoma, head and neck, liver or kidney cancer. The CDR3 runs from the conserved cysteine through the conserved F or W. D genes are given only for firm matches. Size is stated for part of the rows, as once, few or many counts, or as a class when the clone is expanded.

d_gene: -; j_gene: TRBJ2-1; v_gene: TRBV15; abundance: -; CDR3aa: CATSREQAYNEQFF; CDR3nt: TGTGCCACCAGCAGGGAGCAGGCGTACAATGAGCAGTTCTTC
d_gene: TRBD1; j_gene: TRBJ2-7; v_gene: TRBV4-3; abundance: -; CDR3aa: CASSQERRDSCYF; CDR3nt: TGCGCCAGCAGCCAAGAAAGAAGGGACAGCTGTTACTTC
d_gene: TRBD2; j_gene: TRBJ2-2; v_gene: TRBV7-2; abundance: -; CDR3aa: CASSSNGGRAGTGELFF; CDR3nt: TGTGCCAGCAGCTCCAATGGGGGGAGGGCTGGCACCGGGGAGCTGTTTTTT
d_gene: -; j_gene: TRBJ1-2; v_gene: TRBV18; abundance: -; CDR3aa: CASSPIQPKQGNYGYTF; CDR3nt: TGTGCCAGCTCACCGATACAACCAAAACAGGGTAACTATGGCTACACCTTC
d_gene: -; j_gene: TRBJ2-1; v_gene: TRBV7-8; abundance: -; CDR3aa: CASSFSGAYNEQFF; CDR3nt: TGTGCCAGCAGCTTTAGCGGAGCCTACAATGAGCAGTTCTTC
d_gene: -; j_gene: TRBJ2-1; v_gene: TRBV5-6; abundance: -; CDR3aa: CASSRLELSYNEQFF; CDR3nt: TGTGCCAGCAGCAGATTGGAGCTCTCCTACAATGAGCAGTTCTTC
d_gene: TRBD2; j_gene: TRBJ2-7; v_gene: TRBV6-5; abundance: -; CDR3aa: CASTPRGTGGGEQYF; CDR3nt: TGTGCCAGCACCCCCCGGGGGACGGGAGGGGGTGAGCAGTACTTC
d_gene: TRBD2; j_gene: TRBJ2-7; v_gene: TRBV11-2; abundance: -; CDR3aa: CASSLRVAGGGEQYF; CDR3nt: TGTGCCAGCAGCTTAAGAGTAGCGGGAGGAGGCGAGCAGTACTTC
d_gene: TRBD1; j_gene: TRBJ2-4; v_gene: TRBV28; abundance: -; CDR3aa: CASVRGWENIQYF; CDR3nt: TGTGCCAGCGTCAGGGGGTGGGAAAACATTCAGTACTTC
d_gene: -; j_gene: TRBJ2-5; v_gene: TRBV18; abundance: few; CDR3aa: CASSPRRPANQETQYF; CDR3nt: TGTGCCAGCTCACCAAGGCGGCCAGCCAATCAAGAGACCCAGTACTTC
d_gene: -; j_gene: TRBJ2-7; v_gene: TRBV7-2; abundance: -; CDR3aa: CASSLSRYLSYEQYF; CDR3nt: TGTGCCAGCAGCTTGAGCAGGTATCTATCCTACGAGCAGTACTTC
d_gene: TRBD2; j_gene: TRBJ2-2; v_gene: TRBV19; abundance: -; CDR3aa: CASGGLREGTGELFF; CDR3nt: TGTGCCAGTGGGGGCTTGCGGGAGGGTACCGGGGAGCTGTTTTTT
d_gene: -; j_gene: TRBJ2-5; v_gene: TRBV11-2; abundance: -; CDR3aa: CASSFSGHNQETQYF; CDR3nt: TGTGCCAGCAGCTTCTCGGGACACAACCAAGAGACCCAGTACTTC
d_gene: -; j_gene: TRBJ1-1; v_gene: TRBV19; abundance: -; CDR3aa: CASSIRQENTEAFF; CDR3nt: TGTGCCAGTAGTATAAGGCAGGAGAACACTGAAGCTTTCTTT
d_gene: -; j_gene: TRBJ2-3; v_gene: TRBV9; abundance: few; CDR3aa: CASSVSGDTQYF; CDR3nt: TGTGCCAGCAGCGTAAGCGGAGATACGCAGTATTTT
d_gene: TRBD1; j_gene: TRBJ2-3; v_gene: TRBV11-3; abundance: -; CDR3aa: CASSGDRTDTQYF; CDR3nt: TGTGCCAGCAGCGGGGACAGAACAGATACGCAGTATTTT
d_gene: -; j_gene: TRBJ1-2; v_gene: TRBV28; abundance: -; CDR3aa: CATLGQGHKGGYTF; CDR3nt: TGTGCCACCCTCGGGCAGGGCCACAAGGGTGGCTACACCTTC
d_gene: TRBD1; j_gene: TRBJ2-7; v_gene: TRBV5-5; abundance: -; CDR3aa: CASSFGTETYEQYF; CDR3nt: TGTGCCAGCAGCTTTGGGACAGAAACCTACGAGCAGTACTTC
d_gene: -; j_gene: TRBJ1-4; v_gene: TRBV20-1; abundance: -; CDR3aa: CSANEDRKLFF; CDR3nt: TGCAGTGCTAACGAGGACAGAAAACTGTTTTTT
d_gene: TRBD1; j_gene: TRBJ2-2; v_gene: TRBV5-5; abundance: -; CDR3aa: CASSYRDRVAGELFF; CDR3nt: TGTGCCAGCAGCTACAGGGACAGGGTGGCCGGGGAGCTGTTTTTT
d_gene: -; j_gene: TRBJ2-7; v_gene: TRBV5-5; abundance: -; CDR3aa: CASSLDPTYEQYF; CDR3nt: TGTGCCAGCAGCCTGGACCCAACCTACGAGCAGTACTTC
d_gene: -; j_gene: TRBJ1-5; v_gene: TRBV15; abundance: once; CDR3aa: CATSRGPTRGGNQPQHF; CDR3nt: TGTGCCACCAGCAGAGGACCCACGAGGGGGGGCAATCAGCCCCAGCATTTT
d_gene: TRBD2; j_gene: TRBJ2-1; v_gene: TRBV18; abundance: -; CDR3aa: CASSPLGAGGSYNEQFF; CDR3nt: TGTGCCAGCTCACCTCTGGGAGCGGGAGGCTCCTACAATGAGCAGTTCTTC
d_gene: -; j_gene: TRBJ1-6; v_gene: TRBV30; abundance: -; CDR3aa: CAWCELGFSPLHF; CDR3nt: TGTGCCTGGTGCGAGCTGGGGTTTTCACCCCTCCACTTT
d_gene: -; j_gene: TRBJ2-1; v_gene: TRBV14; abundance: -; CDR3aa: CASSRQLGTIVQQFF; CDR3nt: TGTGCCAGCAGCCGCCAGCTAGGGACCATCGTCCAGCAGTTCTTC
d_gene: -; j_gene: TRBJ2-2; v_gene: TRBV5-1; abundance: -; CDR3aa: CAGREVSNTGELFF; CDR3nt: TGCGCCGGGCGGGAAGTTTCGAACACCGGGGAGCTGTTTTTT
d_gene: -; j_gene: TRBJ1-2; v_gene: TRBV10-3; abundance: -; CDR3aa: CAISESMDTYGYTF; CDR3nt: TGTGCCATCAGTGAGTCGATGGATACCTATGGCTACACCTTC
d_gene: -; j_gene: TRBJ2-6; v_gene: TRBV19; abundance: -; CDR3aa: CASRVTVSGANVLTF; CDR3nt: TGTGCCAGTAGGGTAACAGTCTCTGGGGCCAACGTCCTGACTTTC
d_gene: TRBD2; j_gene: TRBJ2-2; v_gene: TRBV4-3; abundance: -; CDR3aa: CASSQVVAGVVNTGELFF; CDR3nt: TGCGCCAGCAGCCAAGTGGTAGCGGGAGTAGTTAACACCGGGGAGCTGTTTTTT
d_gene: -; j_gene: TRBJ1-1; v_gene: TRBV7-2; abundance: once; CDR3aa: CASSLEDSNTEAFF; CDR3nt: TGTGCCAGCAGCTTAGAGGACAGCAACACTGAAGCTTTCTTT
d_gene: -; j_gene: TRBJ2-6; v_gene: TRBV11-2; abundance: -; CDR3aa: CASSILRGAGANVLTF; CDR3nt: TGTGCCAGCAGCATCCTGAGGGGGGCTGGGGCCAACGTCCTGACTTTC
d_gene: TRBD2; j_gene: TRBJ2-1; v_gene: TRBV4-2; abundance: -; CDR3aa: CASSQGIWASGNEQFF; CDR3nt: TGTGCCAGCAGCCAAGGAATTTGGGCTAGCGGCAATGAGCAGTTCTTC
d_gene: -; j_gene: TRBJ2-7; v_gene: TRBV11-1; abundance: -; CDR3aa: CASSLALAGHYEQYF; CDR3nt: TGTGCCAGCAGCTTAGCGTTGGCAGGCCACTACGAGCAGTACTTC
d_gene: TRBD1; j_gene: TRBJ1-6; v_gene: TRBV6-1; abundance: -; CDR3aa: CASSAGQGSPLHF; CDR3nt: TGTGCCAGCAGTGCCGGACAGGGTTCACCCCTCCACTTT
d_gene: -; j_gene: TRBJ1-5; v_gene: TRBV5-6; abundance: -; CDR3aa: CASSRAGDSNQPQHF; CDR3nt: TGTGCCAGCAGCCGGGCCGGGGATAGCAATCAGCCCCAGCATTTT
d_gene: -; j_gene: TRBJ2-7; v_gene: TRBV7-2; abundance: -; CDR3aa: CASSSNRRAGSYEQYF; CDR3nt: TGTGCCAGCAGCTCCAACAGGAGGGCCGGCTCCTACGAGCAGTACTTC
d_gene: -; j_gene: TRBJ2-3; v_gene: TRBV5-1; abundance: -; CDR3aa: CASSLYTDTQYF; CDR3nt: TGCGCCAGCAGCTTGTATACAGATACGCAGTATTTT
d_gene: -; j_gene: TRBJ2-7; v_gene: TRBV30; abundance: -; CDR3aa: CAWSVGPTLLGQYF; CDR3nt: TGTGCCTGGAGTGTGGGGCCGACACTCCTAGGGCAGTACTTC
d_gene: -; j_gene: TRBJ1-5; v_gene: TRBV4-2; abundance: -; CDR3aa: CASSQDRGADQPQHF; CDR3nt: TGTGCCAGCAGCCAAGATCGGGGGGCGGACCAGCCCCAGCATTTT
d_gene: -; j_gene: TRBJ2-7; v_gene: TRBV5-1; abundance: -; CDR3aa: CASSLSGEAHEQYF; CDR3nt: TGCGCCAGCAGCTTGTCGGGAGAAGCCCACGAGCAGTACTTC
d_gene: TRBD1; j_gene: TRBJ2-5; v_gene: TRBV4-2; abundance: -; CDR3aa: CASSRSGQGETQYF; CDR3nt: TGTGCCAGCAGCCGCTCTGGACAGGGGGAGACCCAGTACTTC
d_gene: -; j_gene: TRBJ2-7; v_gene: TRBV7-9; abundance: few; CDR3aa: CASRLEGTYEQYF; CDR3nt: TGTGCCAGCCGGCTGGAGGGAACCTACGAGCAGTACTTC
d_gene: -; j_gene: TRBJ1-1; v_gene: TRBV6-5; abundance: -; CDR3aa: CASSYSGQGTEAFF; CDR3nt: TGTGCCAGCAGTTACTCTGGGCAGGGCACTGAAGCTTTCTTT
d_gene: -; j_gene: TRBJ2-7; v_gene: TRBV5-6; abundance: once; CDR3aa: CASSLLWGGGNEQYF; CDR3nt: TGTGCCAGCAGCTTGCTCTGGGGCGGCGGGAACGAGCAGTACTTC
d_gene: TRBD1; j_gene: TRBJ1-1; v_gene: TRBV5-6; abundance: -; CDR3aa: CASSFLDRMNTEAFF; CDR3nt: TGTGCCAGCAGCTTTTTGGACAGGATGAACACTGAAGCTTTCTTT
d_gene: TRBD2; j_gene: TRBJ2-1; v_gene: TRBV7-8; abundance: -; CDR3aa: CASSLDLFAGGRNEQFF; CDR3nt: TGTGCCAGCAGCTTAGACCTGTTTGCGGGAGGGCGGAATGAGCAGTTCTTC
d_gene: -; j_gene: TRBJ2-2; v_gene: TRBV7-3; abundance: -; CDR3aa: CASRIRARRNTGELFF; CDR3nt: TGTGCCAGCAGGATCCGGGCCAGGAGGAACACCGGGGAGCTGTTTTTT
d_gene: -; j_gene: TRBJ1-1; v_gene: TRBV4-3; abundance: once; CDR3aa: CASSQDWGQGLEAFF; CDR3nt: TGCGCCAGCAGCCAAGATTGGGGACAAGGCCTTGAAGCTTTCTTT
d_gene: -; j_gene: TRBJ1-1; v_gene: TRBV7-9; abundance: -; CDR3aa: CASSFREEAFF; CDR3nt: TGTGCCAGCAGCTTCAGGGAGGAAGCTTTCTTT
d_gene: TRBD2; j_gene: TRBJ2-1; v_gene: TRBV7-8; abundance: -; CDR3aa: CASSPAALRESNEQFF; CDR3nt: TGTGCCAGCAGCCCCGCGGCATTGCGGGAGAGCAATGAGCAGTTCTTC
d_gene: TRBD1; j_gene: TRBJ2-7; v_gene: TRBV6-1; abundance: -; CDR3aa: CASSTATGVLYEQYF; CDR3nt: TGTGCCAGCAGCACTGCGACAGGGGTGCTCTACGAGCAGTACTTC
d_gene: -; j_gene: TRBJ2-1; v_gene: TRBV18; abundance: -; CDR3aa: CASSPPSEGPNEQFF; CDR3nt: TGTGCCAGCTCACCACCGAGTGAGGGCCCCAATGAGCAGTTCTTC
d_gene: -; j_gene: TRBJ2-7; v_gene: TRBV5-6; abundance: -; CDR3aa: CASSLGLARLMYF; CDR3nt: TGTGCCAGCAGCCTCGGACTGGCGAGACTTATGTACTTC